This TCR beta chain was observed in a study of T-cell reconstitution after alpha-beta-depleted transplantation in children. Study-wide results and limits: The study reportedly traced alpha-beta T cells about two months after transplant to several hundred expanded graft clones. T cells produced anew were the main source of T-cell counts and diversity one year after transplant.

Deletions cut 7 bases from V and 4 bases from J, with 18 bases between. This CDR3 has 14 residues. Germline V CDR1 and CDR2: SGHRS, YFSETQ. The authors prepared the TCRbeta library with unique molecular identifiers. TCRdb fed the PCR reads into MiXCR, producing one record per CDR3 protein. This table holds about 610,000 distinct CDR3 sequences, 27% found once. This clonotype was found a few times. The antigen is unknown. Sequenced material: PBMCs, taken before TCRalphabeta/CD19-depleted stem cell transplant. This clonotype was sampled from a boy under two years old with Wiskott-Aldrich syndrome, due to receive a stem cell transplant. The chain combines TRBV5-1 with TRBJ2-7; D not resolved. CDR3 bases: TGCGCCAGCGCTGAGAGGACCATGAGTTACGAGCAGTACTTC. Translated: CASAERTMSYEQYF.